The rows below give T cell receptor beta chains drawn from one sample of a study of blood T cell repertoires in COVID-19. TCRdb's table, derived via immunoSEQ multiplex PCR, lists solely in-frame clones and lacks some. The sample carries under 200,000 clones, approximately 84% recorded once. Sequencing was performed on peripheral blood. The receptors were sampled from a woman of 80 years or more with COVID-19, enrolled during active disease. CDR3s include the opening cysteine and the closing phenylalanine or tryptophan. The D gene is left open where the match is weak. Clone size is stated in some rows and not others, as once, few, many or a class when expanded.

CDR3aa: CASSYEARSLTEAFF
CDR3nt: TGTGCCAGCAGTTACGAAGCCAGGTCCTTAACTGAAGCTTTCTTT
v_gene: TRBV6-5
j_gene: TRBJ1-1
abundance: NA
d_gene: NA

CDR3aa: CASSSGTSGGAVEQYF
CDR3nt: TGTGCCAGCAGCTCCGGGACTAGCGGGGGGGCAGTTGAGCAGTACTTC
v_gene: TRBV5-4
j_gene: TRBJ2-7
abundance: NA
d_gene: TRBD2

CDR3aa: CASSESGGRGYEQYF
CDR3nt: TGTGCCAGCAGTGAATCCGGCGGGAGGGGTTACGAGCAGTACTTC
v_gene: TRBV6-1
j_gene: TRBJ2-7
abundance: NA
d_gene: TRBD2

CDR3aa: CASSLSLALSYEQYF
CDR3nt: TGTGCCAGCAGTTTGTCTCTAGCGCTATCCTACGAGCAGTACTTC
v_gene: TRBV27
j_gene: TRBJ2-7
abundance: once
d_gene: NA

CDR3aa: CASSQRTGELFF
CDR3nt: TGTGCCAGCAGCCAACGGACCGGGGAGCTGTTTTTT
v_gene: TRBV3-1/TRBV3-2
j_gene: TRBJ2-2
abundance: NA
d_gene: NA

CDR3aa: CASSGLKDSNTGELFF
CDR3nt: TGTGCCAGCAGTGGACTAAAGGACAGCAACACCGGGGAGCTGTTTTTT
v_gene: TRBV2
j_gene: TRBJ2-2
abundance: NA
d_gene: NA

CDR3aa: CASSPRQGMNTEAFF
CDR3nt: TGTGCCAGCTCACCAAGACAGGGGATGAACACTGAAGCTTTCTTT
v_gene: TRBV18
j_gene: TRBJ1-1
abundance: NA
d_gene: TRBD1

CDR3aa: CASSLTWAATGELFF
CDR3nt: TGTGCCAGCAGCTTAACGTGGGCAGCCACCGGGGAGCTGTTTTTT
v_gene: TRBV7-3
j_gene: TRBJ2-2
abundance: NA
d_gene: NA

CDR3aa: CASSWGTANTGELFF
CDR3nt: TGTGCCAGCAGTTGGGGGACAGCCAACACCGGGGAGCTGTTTTTT
v_gene: TRBV6-6
j_gene: TRBJ2-2
abundance: once
d_gene: TRBD1

CDR3aa: CASMGGQIYGYTF
CDR3nt: TGTGCCAGCATGGGGGGACAGATCTATGGCTACACCTTC
v_gene: TRBV12-3/TRBV12-4
j_gene: TRBJ1-2
abundance: NA
d_gene: TRBD1

CDR3aa: CASSLGLAGVNEQYF
CDR3nt: TGCGCCAGCAGCTTGGGTCTAGCGGGTGTTAACGAGCAGTACTTC
v_gene: TRBV5-1
j_gene: TRBJ2-7
abundance: NA
d_gene: TRBD2

CDR3aa: CASSLPGQGVSGAFF
CDR3nt: TGTGCCAGCAGCCTCCCGGGACAGGGGGTTTCTGGAGCTTTCTTT
v_gene: TRBV5-8
j_gene: TRBJ1-1
abundance: NA
d_gene: TRBD1

CDR3aa: CASSQDGAGVNTGELFF
CDR3nt: TGTGCCAGCAGCCAAGATGGGGCGGGGGTCAACACCGGGGAGCTGTTTTTT
v_gene: TRBV3-1/TRBV3-2
j_gene: TRBJ2-2
abundance: NA
d_gene: TRBD2

CDR3aa: CASSFSGTGNEKLFF
CDR3nt: TGTGCCAGCAGCTTCTCCGGGACAGGGAATGAAAAACTGTTTTTT
v_gene: TRBV5-4
j_gene: TRBJ1-4
abundance: few
d_gene: TRBD1

CDR3aa: CASSSGHGYEQYF
CDR3nt: TGTGCCAGCAGTTCGGGACACGGCTACGAGCAGTACTTC
v_gene: TRBV27
j_gene: TRBJ2-7
abundance: NA
d_gene: NA

CDR3aa: CAWTSGSSDTQYF
CDR3nt: TGTGCCTGGACTAGCGGGAGCTCAGATACGCAGTATTTT
v_gene: TRBV30
j_gene: TRBJ2-3
abundance: NA
d_gene: TRBD2

CDR3aa: CASSRDRNTEAFF
CDR3nt: TGTGCCAGCAGCCGCGACAGAAACACTGAAGCTTTCTTT
v_gene: TRBV6-5
j_gene: TRBJ1-1
abundance: NA
d_gene: NA

CDR3aa: CASSSGRSSYNEQFF
CDR3nt: TGTGCCAGCAGCAGCGGCAGGAGCTCCTACAATGAGCAGTTCTTC
v_gene: TRBV2
j_gene: TRBJ2-1
abundance: few
d_gene: NA

CDR3aa: CASGTGAQETQYF
CDR3nt: TGTGCCAGCGGGACAGGGGCCCAAGAGACCCAGTACTTC
v_gene: TRBV10-3
j_gene: TRBJ2-5
abundance: NA
d_gene: TRBD1

CDR3aa: CASSSQGAGETQYF
CDR3nt: TGTGCCAGCAGTTCACAGGGGGCTGGGGAGACCCAGTACTTC
v_gene: TRBV2
j_gene: TRBJ2-5
abundance: NA
d_gene: TRBD1